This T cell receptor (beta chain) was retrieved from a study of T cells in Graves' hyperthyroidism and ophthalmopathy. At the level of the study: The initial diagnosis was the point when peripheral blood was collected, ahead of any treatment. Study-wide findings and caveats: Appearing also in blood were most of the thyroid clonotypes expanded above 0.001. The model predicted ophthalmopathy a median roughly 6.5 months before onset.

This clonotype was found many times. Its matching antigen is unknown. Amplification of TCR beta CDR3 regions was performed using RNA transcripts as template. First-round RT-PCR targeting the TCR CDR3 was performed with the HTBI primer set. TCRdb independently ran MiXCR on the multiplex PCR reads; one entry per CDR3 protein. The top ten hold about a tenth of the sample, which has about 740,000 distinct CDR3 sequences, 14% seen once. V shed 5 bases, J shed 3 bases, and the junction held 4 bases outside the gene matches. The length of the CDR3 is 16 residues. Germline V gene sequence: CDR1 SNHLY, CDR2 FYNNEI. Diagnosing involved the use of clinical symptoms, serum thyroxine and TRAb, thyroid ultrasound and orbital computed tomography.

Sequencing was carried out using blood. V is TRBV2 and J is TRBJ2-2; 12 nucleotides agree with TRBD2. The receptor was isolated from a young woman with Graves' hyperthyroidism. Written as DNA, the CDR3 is TGTGCCAGCAGTCCTGGACTAGCGGGATACACCGGGGAGCTGTTTTTT. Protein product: CASSPGLAGYTGELFF.